This entry is about one TCR beta chain. This clonotype has just a few counts. It lacks a known antigen. Base qualities are not at hand, and no much larger clone is one base apart. These data come from a study of early T cells in non-severe SARS-CoV-2 infection (dated by TCRdb to the early 2020s). Notes on the research overall: TCR sequencing used bulk RNA from unsorted whole blood, so alpha and beta chains could not be paired. General study outcomes and caveats: VDJdb matching was skewed toward anti-spike CD8 responses and likely underestimated virus-specific expansions by missing private and CD4 specificities.

Including the terminal cysteine and phenylalanine, the CDR3 comprises 11 residues. This entry keeps only the CDR3 DNA: 33 bases, framed from base 1. V and J lose 11 bases and 6 bases, and a span of 14 bases separates them. As encoded in the germline V gene, CDR1 is MDHEN while CDR2 is SYDVKM. The method was 5' RACE. Sequencer: NextSeq 500. Unique molecular identifiers were attached to individual cDNA molecules in the TCR library protocol so that sequencing error and PCR bias could be corrected. Both TCR alpha and beta chains were sequenced, and tight co-correlation was observed between alpha and beta sequence abundances in each sample. Under the source paper's analysis protocol: Decombinator V4 was used to annotate TCR sequences for V gene, J gene and CDR3. TCRs were defined as expanded if a significant change between any two time points was detected under a Poisson model with p below 0.0001. Abundances of TCRs were expressed as counts per million after normalisation to the total number of TCRs sequenced in each sample. MAIT TCRs were defined by TRAV1-2 paired with TRAJ12, TRAJ20 or TRAJ33, and iNKT TCRs by TRAV10 paired with TRAJ18. VDJdb, accessed on 1 November 2021, was searched for TCRs annotated for CMV, EBV and SARS-CoV-2, and TCRs annotated for more than one antigen were excluded. TCRdb trimmed the raw reads at Q25, called clones with MiXCR and kept productive beta chains. CDR3 protein sequences are deduplicated, and each keeps its most common genes and DNA. The V and J calls were determined by TCRdb, not by the authors. The sample contains tens of thousands of distinct CDR3 sequences, more than 12% of them found a single time. The top ten clones comprise nearly 4% of the sample.

The study was a case-control design nested within a healthcare worker cohort in London, UK, with weekly nasopharyngeal swab PCR tests and blood sampling. Between 23 and 31 March 2020, the week of the UK lockdown, healthcare workers were enrolled and then followed up weekly for as long as 16 weeks. The receptor was derived from an adult who was a healthcare worker with PCR-confirmed SARS-CoV-2 infection or an uninfected control (not recorded which). The sample was whole blood, taken at baseline. The sequence is built from TRBV28 and TRBJ2-7; the D gene cannot be resolved reliably. CDR3 loop: CAAGSLREQYF. The nucleotide sequence is given as TGTGCCGCCGGGTCCCTTCGCGAGCAGTACTTC.